This TCR beta chain was found in a study of cytomegalovirus exposure and HLA in healthy donors (dated by TCRdb to about 2017). With regard to the full study: The 500 to 800 repertoires of the first cohort and the 120 validation repertoires were produced on the same platform, according to a later analysis. To predict cytomegalovirus infection status, the study combined high-throughput TCR immunosequencing, statistical association of individual TCRs with disease status, and machine learning. The study was designed to test whether signatures of past pathogen exposure could be identified by cataloging public T cell receptors. Along with the roughly 610-subject first cohort, a separate validation cohort of around 120 different subjects was used.

The paper as a whole reports these results and caveats: A later analysis lacked HLA typing for the validation cohort, so it scored co-occurrence in that cohort across all 130 or so repertoires. Three of the identified cytomegalovirus-associated TCR beta chains were confirmed in vitro to be specific for cytomegalovirus antigens. Most TCR sequences were seen in very few donors, while some public TCRs were found in many individuals. In the study, about 150 TCR beta chains were listed as associated with cytomegalovirus. The authors suggested that the approach could potentially be generalized to other disease states and immunological phenotypes. Subsequent analysis determined that TCRs grouped into clusters in the first cohort also showed a tendency toward co-occurrence across the roughly 120 validation repertoires, and 94% of cluster scores exceeded 0. The classifier was reported to diagnose cytomegalovirus status with high specificity and sensitivity in both the original cohort and the validation cohort.

This clone has just a few counts. Its antigen is not yet known. Per-base quality was not reported, and no clone a single base away is much larger than it. The receptor library was made with the immunoSEQ multiplex PCR assay. For the original study's pipeline: A statistical classification framework was developed to diagnose cytomegalovirus status using the catalog of TCR beta chain sequences. The table comes from immuneACCESS by way of TCRdb, which keeps in-frame sequences with V and J called. Part of the clones is missing from these tables; in studies checked, under half for an unresolved V gene and the rest for unknown reasons. V and J calls and clone size are given by that table; D and trimming were obtained from the DNA. This sample lists some 110,000 clones; 86% were detected once. Jointly, the top ten make up approximately 4.9% of the sample. Donors formed part of the validation cohort, which comprised over a hundred subjects and was distinct from the first cohort of several hundred subjects.

The germline V gene provides CDR1 SGHRS and CDR2 YFSETQ. For this chain, trimming is 4 bases at the V end and 6 bases at the J end, and the number of junction bases without a gene match is 7. The CDR3 measures 14 amino acids from cysteine to phenylalanine. The read is trimmed to its CDR3 DNA, 42 bases read in frame from base 1. The rearranged segments are TRBV5-1 and TRBJ1-2; 9 bases in the junction line up with TRBD1. Sequencing was carried out using PBMCs. This TCR came from a man between 18 and 35 years old in good health and CMV-seronegative. The nucleotide sequence is given as TGCGCCAGCAGCCCCCGGACAGGGGCGGATGGCTACACCTTC. The translation is CASSPRTGADGYTF.